A single sample gave rise to the 14 T cell receptor beta chains below, sequenced in a study of blood T cell repertoires in COVID-19. The table came from immunoSEQ multiplex PCR; TCRdb's copy has only in-frame clones and leaves some out. The repertoire includes under 60,000 clones, around 90% of them detected once, and under 7% sits in the top ten. The specimen was peripheral blood. Receptor source: a man aged 50-59 years with active COVID-19.

This chain uses TRBV30 with TRBJ1-2; maybe TRBD1 (5 bases). CDR1 GTSNPN and CDR2 SVGIG come from the germline V gene (reference sequence). The CDR3 sequence is 13 residues long. Between the trimmed V and J ends, which lost 1 base and 4 bases, there was a span of 10 bases. CDR3 sequence (DNA): TGTGCCTGGAGTGCCGACAGTTTCTATGGCTACACCTTC. This sequence encodes CAWSADSFYGYTF.

This clone was recorded only once. The chain couples TRBV30 to TRBJ2-3, with 13 bases identical to TRBD2. J was trimmed by 8 bases and V by 3 bases; bases with no gene match: 8. Germline V CDR1 and CDR2: GTSNPN, SVGIG (reference sequence). This CDR3 has 15 residues. CDR3 sequence: CAWRGLAGLAGTQYF. The CDR3 nucleotides are TGTGCCTGGAGGGGACTAGCGGGACTCGCGGGTACGCAGTATTTT. Drawing the rest from reference TRBV30 and TRBJ2-3, the complete variable domain is SQTIHQWPATLVQPVGSPLSLECTVEGTSNPNLYWYRQAAGRGLQLLFYSVGIGQISSEVPQNLSASRPQDRQFILSSKKLLLSDSGFYLCAWRGLAGLAGTQYFGPGTRLTVL.

The chain couples TRBV29-1 to TRBJ1-2; TRBD1 might be the D (6 bases). V lost 4 bases and J 5 bases, leaving 14 bases between the germline ends. The germline CDR1 and CDR2 sequences are SQVTM and ANQGSEA. The CDR3 has 13 amino acids. The CDR3 loop is CSVAHRQEYGYTF. Here the CDR3 DNA reads TGCAGCGTTGCCCATAGACAGGAATATGGCTACACCTTC.

This sequence joins TRBV2 and TRBJ1-5, with D perhaps matching TRBD1 (5 bases). The CDR3 has 17 residues. CDR1 is SNHLY, CDR2 FYNNEI, per germline. V lost 0 bases and J lost 0, with 12 bases in between. CDR3 sequence (DNA): TGTGCCAGCAGTGAAGCGGGGCAGGGTTATAGCAATCAGCCCCAGCATTTT. As protein: CASSEAGQGYSNQPQHF.

This clone occurred once. This rearrangement joins TRBV7-9 to TRBJ2-1, with 10 bases lining up with TRBD1. The V gene's germline CDR1 is SEHNR and CDR2 FQNEAQ (reference sequence). This CDR3 comprises 14 residues. J was trimmed by 7 bases and V by 3 bases; bases with no gene match: 3. The CDR3 DNA reads as TGTGCCAGCAGCTTCCGGGACAGGGGAAATGAGCAGTTCTTC. This sequence encodes CASSFRDRGNEQFF.

The chain uses TRBV12-3 or TRBV12-4 and TRBJ1-3; no clear D. Trimming removed 4 bases from V and 6 bases from J, with 4 bases in between. CDR3 length: 11 amino acids. CDR3 sequence: CASSSINTIYF. The DNA for the CDR3 is TGTGCCAGCAGTTCCATAAACACCATATATTTT.

This chain links TRBV7-7 with TRBJ2-5; the match to TRBD1 covers 7 bases. The J segment lost 6 bases and the V segment lost 4 bases, leaving 5 bases of the junction unmatched. CDR1 is SSHAT, CDR2 FNYEAQ, per germline (reference sequence). This CDR3 is 13 amino acids long. The CDR3 nucleotides read TGTGCCAGCAGCTCGACAGGGACGAAGACCCAGTACTTC. Translation: CASSSTGTKTQYF.

The gene calls are TRBV2 and TRBJ1-1; 7 bases fit TRBD1. This CDR3 is built from 13 residues. Germline V lookup: CDR1 SNHLY, CDR2 FYNNEI. With 6 bases clipped from V and 3 bases from J, the junction kept 4 bases outside the gene matches. The chain's CDR3 is CASRGDRHTEAFF. The CDR3 DNA sequence: TGTGCCAGCAGGGGGGACAGACACACTGAAGCTTTCTTT.

V is TRBV11-2 and J is TRBJ2-5; 8 nucleotides line up with TRBD2. The germline CDR1 and CDR2 sequences are SGHAT and FQNNGV. The junction had 11 bases not matched to a gene; V was cut back by 1 base and J by 7 bases. There are 16 residues in the CDR3. CDR3 DNA: TGTGCCAGCAGCTTAGTGGCGGGAGGCAGGGGTGGGACCCAGTACTTC. It is translated as CASSLVAGGRGGTQYF.

The rearrangement joins TRBV2 to TRBJ2-1, with 10 bases matching TRBD2. CDR1 SNHLY and CDR2 FYNNEI come from the germline V gene. The CDR3 has 15 amino acids. J gave up 2 bases and V 6 bases, and 4 bases lay outside the gene matches. This CDR3 reads CASRRTSGPYNEQFF. Here the CDR3 DNA reads TGTGCCAGCAGAAGGACTAGCGGACCCTACAATGAGCAGTTCTTC.

This rearrangement joins TRBV29-1 to TRBJ2-7; TRBD2 matches at 13 bases. The CDR3 runs 15 residues. J gave up 4 bases and V 3 bases, and 6 bases lay outside the gene matches. Looked up from germline, CDR1 is SQVTM and CDR2 is ANQGSEA. CDR3: CSVELGLAGQYEQYF. The CDR3 nucleotides are TGCAGCGTTGAGCTGGGACTAGCGGGGCAATACGAGCAGTACTTC.

The chain combines TRBV5-1 with TRBJ2-1; D may be TRBD2 (5 bases). Trimming took off 1 base at V and 0 bases at J, with 11 bases between the two ends. This CDR3 has 16 residues. CDR1 is SGHRS and CDR2 is YFSETQ in the germline V gene. CDR3 bases: TGCGCCAGCAGCTTGCGGGGAGCCTCCTCCTACAATGAGCAGTTCTTC. Its protein is CASSLRGASSYNEQFF.

The rearrangement links TRBV5-4 to TRBJ1-1; no definite D call. Per germline, CDR1 SGHNT and CDR2 YYREEE (reference sequence). CDR3 length: 14 amino acids. Between the trimmed V and J ends, which lost 7 bases and 4 bases, there was a span of 17 bases. For the CDR3, the DNA is TGTGCCAGCGCGCGAGGAGGTGCGAGCACTGAAGCTTTCTTT. It yields the protein CASARGGASTEAFF.

This rearrangement joins TRBV5-1 to TRBJ2-3; 14 bases are a match to TRBD2. This CDR3 is built from 18 residues. With V trimmed by 1 base and J by 5 bases, 9 bases remained unmatched. Germline V gene data show CDR1 as SGHRS and CDR2 as YFSETQ. The CDR3 loop reads CASSLWLGLAGAGDTQYF. CDR3 sequence (DNA): TGCGCCAGCAGCTTGTGGCTGGGACTAGCGGGGGCTGGAGATACGCAGTATTTT.